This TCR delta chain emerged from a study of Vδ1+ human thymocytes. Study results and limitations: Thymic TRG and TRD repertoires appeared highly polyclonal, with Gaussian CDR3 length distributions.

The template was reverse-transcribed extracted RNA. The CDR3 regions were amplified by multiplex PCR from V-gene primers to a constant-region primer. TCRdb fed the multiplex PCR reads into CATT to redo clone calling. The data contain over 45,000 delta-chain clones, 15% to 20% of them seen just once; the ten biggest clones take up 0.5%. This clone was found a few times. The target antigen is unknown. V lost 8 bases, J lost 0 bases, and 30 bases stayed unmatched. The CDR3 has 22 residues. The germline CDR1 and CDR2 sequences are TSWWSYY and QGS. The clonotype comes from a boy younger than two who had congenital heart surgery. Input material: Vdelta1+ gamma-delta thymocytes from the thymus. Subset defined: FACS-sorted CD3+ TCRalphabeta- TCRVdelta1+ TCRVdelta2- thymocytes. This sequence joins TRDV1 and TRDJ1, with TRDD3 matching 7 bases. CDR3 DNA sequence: TGTGCTCTTTTGCTTCCGACAACTACTGGGGAGCGTCCCGGCACTTACACCGATAAACTCATCTTT. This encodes CALLLPTTTGERPGTYTDKLIF.